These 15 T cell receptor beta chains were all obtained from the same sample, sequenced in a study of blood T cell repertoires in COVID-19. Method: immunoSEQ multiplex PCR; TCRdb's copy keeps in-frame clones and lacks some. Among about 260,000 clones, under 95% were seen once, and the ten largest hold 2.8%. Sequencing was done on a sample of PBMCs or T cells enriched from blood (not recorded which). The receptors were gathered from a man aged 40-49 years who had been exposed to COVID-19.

CDR3 in amino acids: CASPVDRSSYEQYF. The CDR3 DNA reads as TGTGCCAGCCCCGTCGACAGGAGCTCCTACGAGCAGTACTTC. This chain joins TRBV19 and TRBJ2-7, with a possible D match to TRBD1 (6 bases). V was clipped by 9 bases and J by 0 bases, with 15 bases between them. Germline loops: CDR1 LNHDA, CDR2 SQIVND (reference sequence). This CDR3 contains 14 residues.

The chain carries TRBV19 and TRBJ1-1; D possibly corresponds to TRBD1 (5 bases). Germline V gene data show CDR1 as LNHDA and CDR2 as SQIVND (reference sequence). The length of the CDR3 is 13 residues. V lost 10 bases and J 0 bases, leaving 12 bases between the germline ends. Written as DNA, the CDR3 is TGTGCCACCCTCGGAGGGGTGAACACTGAAGCTTTCTTT. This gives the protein CATLGGVNTEAFF.

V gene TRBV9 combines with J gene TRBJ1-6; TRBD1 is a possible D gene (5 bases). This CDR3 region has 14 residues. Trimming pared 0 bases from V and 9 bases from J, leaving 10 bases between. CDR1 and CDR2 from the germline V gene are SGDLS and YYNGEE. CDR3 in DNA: TGTGCCAGCAGCGTAGGCGGGGACGGTTCACCCCTCCACTTT. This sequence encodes CASSVGGDGSPLHF. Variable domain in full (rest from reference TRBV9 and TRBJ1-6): DSGVTQTPKHLITATGQRVTLRCSPRSGDLSVYWYQQSLDQGLQFLIQYYNGEERAKGNILERFSAQQFPDLHSELNLSSLELGDSALYFCASSVGGDGSPLHFGNGTRLTVT.

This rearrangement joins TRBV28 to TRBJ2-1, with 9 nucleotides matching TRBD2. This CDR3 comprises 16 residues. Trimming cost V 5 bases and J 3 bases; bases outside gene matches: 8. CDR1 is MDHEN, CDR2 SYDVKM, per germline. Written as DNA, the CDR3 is TGTGCCAGCAGTCTAGCGGGATGGACGTACTACAATGAGCAGTTCTTC. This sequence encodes CASSLAGWTYYNEQFF.

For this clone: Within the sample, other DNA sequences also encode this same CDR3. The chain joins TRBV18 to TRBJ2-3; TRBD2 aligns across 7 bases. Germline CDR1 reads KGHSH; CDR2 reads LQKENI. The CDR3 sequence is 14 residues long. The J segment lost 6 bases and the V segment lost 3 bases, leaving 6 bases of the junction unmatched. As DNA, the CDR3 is TGTGCCAGCTCACCCCCAGCGGGGCCCGATACGCAGTATTTT. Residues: CASSPPAGPDTQYF.

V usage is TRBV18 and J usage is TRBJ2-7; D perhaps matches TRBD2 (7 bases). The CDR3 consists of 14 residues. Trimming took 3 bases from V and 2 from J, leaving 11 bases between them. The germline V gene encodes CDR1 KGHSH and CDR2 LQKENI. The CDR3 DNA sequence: TGTGCCAGCTCACCGAAGGGGGGGGCCTACGAGCAGTACTTC. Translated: CASSPKGGAYEQYF. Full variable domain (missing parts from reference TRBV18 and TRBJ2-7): NAGVMQNPRHLVRRRGQEARLRCSPMKGHSHVYWYRQLPEEGLKFMVYLQKENIIDESGMPKERFSAEFPKEGPSILRIQQVVRGDSAAYFCASSPKGGAYEQYFGPGTRLTVT.

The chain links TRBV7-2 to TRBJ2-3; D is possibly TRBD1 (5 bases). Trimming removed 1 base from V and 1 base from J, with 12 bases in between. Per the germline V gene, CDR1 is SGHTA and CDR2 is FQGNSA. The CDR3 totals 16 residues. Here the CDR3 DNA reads TGTGCCAGCAGCTTAGGAACAGGTCGGGGCACAGATACGCAGTATTTT. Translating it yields CASSLGTGRGTDTQYF.

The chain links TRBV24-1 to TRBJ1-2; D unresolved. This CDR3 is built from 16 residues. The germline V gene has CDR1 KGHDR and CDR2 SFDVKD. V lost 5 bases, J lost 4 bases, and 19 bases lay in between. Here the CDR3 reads CATSGAVRVSGYGYTF. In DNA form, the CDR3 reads TGTGCCACCAGTGGGGCAGTAAGAGTCTCCGGCTATGGCTACACCTTC.

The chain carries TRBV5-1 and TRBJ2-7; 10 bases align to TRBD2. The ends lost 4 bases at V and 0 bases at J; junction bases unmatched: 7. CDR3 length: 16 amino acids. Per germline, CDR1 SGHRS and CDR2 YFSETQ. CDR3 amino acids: CASSQRTSGFSYEQYF. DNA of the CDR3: TGCGCCAGCAGCCAAAGGACTAGCGGTTTCTCCTACGAGCAGTACTTC.

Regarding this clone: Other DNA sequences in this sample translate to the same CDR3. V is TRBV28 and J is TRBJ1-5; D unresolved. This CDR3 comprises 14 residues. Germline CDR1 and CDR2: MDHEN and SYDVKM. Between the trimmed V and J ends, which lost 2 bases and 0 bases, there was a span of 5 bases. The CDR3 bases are TGTGCCAGCAGTTTAGAGTATAGCAATCAGCCCCAGCATTTT. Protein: CASSLEYSNQPQHF. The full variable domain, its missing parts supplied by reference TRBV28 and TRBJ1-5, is DVKVTQSSRYLVKRTGEKVFLECVQDMDHENMFWYRQDPGLGLRLIYFSYDVKMKEKGDIPEGYSVSREKKERFSLILESASTNQTSMYLCASSLEYSNQPQHFGDGTRLSIL.

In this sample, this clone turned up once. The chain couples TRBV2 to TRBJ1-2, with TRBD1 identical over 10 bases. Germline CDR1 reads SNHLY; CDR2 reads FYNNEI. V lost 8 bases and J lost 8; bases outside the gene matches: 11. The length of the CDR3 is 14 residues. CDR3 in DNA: TGTGCCAGCGTATACGGGACAGGGGTTCACGGCTACACCTTC. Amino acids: CASVYGTGVHGYTF.

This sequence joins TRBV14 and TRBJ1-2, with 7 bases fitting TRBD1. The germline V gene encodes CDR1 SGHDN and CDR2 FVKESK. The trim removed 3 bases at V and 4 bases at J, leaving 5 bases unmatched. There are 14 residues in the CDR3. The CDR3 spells CASSQETGFYGYTF. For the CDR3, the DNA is TGTGCCAGCAGCCAGGAGACAGGGTTCTATGGCTACACCTTC.

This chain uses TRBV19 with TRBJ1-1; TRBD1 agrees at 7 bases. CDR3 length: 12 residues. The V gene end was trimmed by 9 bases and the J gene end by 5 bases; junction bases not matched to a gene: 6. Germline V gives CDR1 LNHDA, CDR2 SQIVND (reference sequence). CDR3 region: CASSDRATEAFF. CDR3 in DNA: TGTGCCAGCTCTGACAGGGCGACTGAAGCTTTCTTT.

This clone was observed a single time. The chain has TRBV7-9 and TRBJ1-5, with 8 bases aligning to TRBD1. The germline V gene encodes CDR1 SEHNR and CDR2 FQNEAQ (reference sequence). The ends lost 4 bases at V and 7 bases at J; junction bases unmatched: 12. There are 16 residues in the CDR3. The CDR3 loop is CASSYIRPQGGQPQHF. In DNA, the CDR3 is TGTGCCAGCAGCTATATTCGGCCACAGGGGGGCCAGCCCCAGCATTTT.

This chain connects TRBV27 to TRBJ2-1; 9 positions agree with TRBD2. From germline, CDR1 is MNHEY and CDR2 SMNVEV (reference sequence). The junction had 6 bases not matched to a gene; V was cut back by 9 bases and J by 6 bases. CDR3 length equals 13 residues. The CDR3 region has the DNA TGTGCCAGTAAGCGGGAGGTGGGCAATGAGCAGTTCTTC. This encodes CASKREVGNEQFF.